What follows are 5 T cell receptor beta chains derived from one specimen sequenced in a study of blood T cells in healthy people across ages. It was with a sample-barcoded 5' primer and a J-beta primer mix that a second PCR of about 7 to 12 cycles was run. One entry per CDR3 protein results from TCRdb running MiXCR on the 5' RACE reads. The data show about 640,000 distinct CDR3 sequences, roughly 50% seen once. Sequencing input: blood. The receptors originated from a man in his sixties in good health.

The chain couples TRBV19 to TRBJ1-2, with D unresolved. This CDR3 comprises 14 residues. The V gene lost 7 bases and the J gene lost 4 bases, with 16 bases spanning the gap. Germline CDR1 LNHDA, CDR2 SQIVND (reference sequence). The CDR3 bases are TGTGCCAGTACCTTCTCTTCCCTCACCTATGGCTACACCTTC. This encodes CASTFSSLTYGYTF.

The CDR3 DNA is TGTGCCAGCAGCCCTCAACGGCGGACAGGGGGCGTTCCTACTCGGACTCACACGTATGGCTACACCTTC. Translating gives CASSPQRRTGGVPTRTHTYGYTF. The chain is built from TRBV7-8 and TRBJ1-2, with TRBD1 identical over 11 bases. CDR3 length: 23 residues. Trimming at V came to 5 bases and at J to 5 bases, leaving 31 bases not matched to a gene. The germline V gene encodes CDR1 SGHVS and CDR2 FQNEAQ.

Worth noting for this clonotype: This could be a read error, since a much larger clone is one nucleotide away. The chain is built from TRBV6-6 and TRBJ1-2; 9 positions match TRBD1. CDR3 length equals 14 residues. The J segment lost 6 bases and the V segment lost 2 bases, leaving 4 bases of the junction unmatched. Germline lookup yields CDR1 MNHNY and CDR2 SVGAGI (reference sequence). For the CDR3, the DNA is TGTGCCAGCAGTTACAGGGGACAGGGAGATGGCTACACCTTC. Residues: CASSYRGQGDGYTF.

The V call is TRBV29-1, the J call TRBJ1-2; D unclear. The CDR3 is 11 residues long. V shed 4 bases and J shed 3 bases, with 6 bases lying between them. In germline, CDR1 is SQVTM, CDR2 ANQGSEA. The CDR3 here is CSVGQDYGYTF. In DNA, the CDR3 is TGCAGCGTTGGCCAAGACTATGGCTACACCTTC. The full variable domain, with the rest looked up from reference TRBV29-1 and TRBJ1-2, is SAVISQKPSRDICQRGTSLTIQCQVDSQVTMMFWYRQQPGQSLTLIATANQGSEATYESGFVIDKFPISRPNLTFSTLTVSNMSPEDSSIYLCSVGQDYGYTFGSGTRLTVV.

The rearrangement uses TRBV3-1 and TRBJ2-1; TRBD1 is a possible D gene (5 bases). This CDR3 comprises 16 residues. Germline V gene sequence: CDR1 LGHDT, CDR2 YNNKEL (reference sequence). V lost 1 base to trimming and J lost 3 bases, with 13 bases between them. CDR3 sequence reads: CASSQAGQGGYNEQFF. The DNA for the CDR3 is TGTGCCAGCAGCCAAGCCGGGCAGGGCGGCTACAATGAGCAGTTCTTC.